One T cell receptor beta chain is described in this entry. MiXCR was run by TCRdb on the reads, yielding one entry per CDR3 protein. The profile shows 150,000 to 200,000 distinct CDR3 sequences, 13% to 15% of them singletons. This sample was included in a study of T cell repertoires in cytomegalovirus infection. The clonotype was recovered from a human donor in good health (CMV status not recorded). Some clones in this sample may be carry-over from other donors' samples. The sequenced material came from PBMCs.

CDR3 in DNA: TGTGCCAGCAGCCAAGAAAGCCGTAGCGGGAGCGACGAGCAGTACTTC. This gives the protein CASSQESRSGSDEQYF. The gene calls are TRBV4-2 and TRBJ2-7, with 9 bases matching TRBD2. V was pared by 0 bases and J by 5 bases, with 8 bases of the junction left unmatched. The CDR3 spans 16 residues. Germline V gives CDR1 LGHNA, CDR2 YNFKEQ.